Sequencing of this T cell receptor (beta chain) was carried out in a study of blood T cell repertoires in COVID-19. Trimming removed 6 bases at V and 5 bases at J, with 14 bases between. The CDR3 consists of 14 residues. Per the germline V gene, CDR1 is MNHEY and CDR2 is SVGAGI. As originally analysed: Using reference gene primer amplification, nucleated cell counts were estimated. TCRdb keeps only in-frame clones here, not all; method: immunoSEQ multiplex PCR. V, J and clone size are those of that table, while D and trimming were read from the DNA. The sample records around 77,000 clones, around 93% being singletons. By share of the sample, this clone is medium-sized.

The receptor was isolated from an older woman with active COVID-19. The V and J genes are TRBV6-5 and TRBJ2-1; possibly TRBD2 for D (6 bases). What was sequenced was peripheral blood. CDR3 sequence (DNA): TGTGCCAGCAGGCGGGACGCAGCTAACAATGAGCAGTTCTTC. Translating it yields CASRRDAANNEQFF.